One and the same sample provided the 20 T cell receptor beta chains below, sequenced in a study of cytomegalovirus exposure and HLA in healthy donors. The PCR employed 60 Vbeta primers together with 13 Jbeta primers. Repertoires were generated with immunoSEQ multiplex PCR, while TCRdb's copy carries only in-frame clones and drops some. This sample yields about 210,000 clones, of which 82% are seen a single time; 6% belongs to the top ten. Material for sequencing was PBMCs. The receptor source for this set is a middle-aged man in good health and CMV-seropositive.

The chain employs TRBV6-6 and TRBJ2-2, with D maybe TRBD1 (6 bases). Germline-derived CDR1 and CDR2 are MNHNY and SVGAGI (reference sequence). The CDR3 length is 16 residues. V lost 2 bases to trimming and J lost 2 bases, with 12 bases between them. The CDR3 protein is CASSYLRTANTGELFF. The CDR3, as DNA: TGTGCCAGCAGTTACCTGAGGACAGCCAACACCGGGGAGCTGTTTTTT.

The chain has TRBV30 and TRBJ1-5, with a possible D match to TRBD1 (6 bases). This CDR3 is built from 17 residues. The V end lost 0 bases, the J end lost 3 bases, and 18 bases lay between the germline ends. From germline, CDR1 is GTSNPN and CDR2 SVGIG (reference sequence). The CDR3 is CAWSVSLHRAPNQPQHF. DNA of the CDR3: TGTGCCTGGAGTGTAAGCCTCCACAGGGCCCCCAATCAGCCCCAGCATTTT.

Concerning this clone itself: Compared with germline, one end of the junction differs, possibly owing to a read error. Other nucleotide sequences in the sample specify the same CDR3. CDR3 sequence: CAWSGVGGPLGNEQFF. Written as DNA, the CDR3 is TGCGCCTGGAGCGGGGTGGGAGGGCCTCTGGGTAATGAGCAGTTCTTC. The chain joins TRBV30 to TRBJ2-1; TRBD2 matches 7 bases. The germline CDR1 and CDR2 sequences are GTSNPN and SVGIG (reference sequence). The CDR3 is 16 amino acids.

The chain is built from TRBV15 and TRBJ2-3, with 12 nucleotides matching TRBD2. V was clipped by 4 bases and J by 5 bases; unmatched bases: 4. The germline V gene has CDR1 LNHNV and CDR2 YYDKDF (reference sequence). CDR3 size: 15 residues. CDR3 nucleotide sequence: TGTGCCACCAGCACACGACTAGCGGGAGTAGATACGCAGTATTTT. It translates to CATSTRLAGVDTQYF.

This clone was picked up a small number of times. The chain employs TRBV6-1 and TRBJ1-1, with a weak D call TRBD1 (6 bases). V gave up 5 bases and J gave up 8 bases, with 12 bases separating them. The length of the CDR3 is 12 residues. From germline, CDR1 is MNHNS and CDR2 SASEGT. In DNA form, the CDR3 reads TGTGCCAGCAGTCTAGGACAGACCGAAGCTTTCTTT. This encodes CASSLGQTEAFF.

This CDR3 is CASSIRVPENIQYF. The CDR3 DNA reads as TGTGCCAGTAGTATCAGGGTTCCGGAAAACATTCAGTACTTC. This rearrangement joins TRBV19 to TRBJ2-4; D may be TRBD1 (5 bases). Germline CDR1 is LNHDA and CDR2 is SQIVND (reference sequence). The V end was cut by 3 bases, the J end by 5 bases, with 11 bases between. CDR3 length: 14 residues.

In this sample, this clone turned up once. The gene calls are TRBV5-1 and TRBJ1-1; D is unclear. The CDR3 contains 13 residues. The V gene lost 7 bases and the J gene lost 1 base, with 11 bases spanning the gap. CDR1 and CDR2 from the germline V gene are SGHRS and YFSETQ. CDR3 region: CASQRTENTEAFF. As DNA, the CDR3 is TGCGCCAGCCAGCGGACGGAGAACACTGAAGCTTTCTTT. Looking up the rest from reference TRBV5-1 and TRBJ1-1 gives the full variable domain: KAGVTQTPRYLIKTRGQQVTLSCSPISGHRSVSWYQQTPGQGLQFLFEYFSETQRNKGNFPGRFSGRQFSNSRSEMNVSTLELGDSALYLCASQRTENTEAFFGQGTRLTVV.

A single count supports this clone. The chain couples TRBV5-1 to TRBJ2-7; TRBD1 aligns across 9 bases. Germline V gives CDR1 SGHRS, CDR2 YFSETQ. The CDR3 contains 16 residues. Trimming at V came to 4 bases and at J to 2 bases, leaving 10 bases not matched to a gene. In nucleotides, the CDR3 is TGCGCCAGCAGCCTTGGCAGGGACAGGGTTACCTACGAGCAGTACTTC. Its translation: CASSLGRDRVTYEQYF.

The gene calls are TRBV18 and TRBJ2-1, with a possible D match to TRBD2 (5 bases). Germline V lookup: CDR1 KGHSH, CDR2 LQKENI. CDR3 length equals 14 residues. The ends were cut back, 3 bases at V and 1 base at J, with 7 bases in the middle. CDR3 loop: CASSPGGSYNEQFF. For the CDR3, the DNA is TGTGCCAGCTCACCGGGCGGGTCCTACAATGAGCAGTTCTTC.

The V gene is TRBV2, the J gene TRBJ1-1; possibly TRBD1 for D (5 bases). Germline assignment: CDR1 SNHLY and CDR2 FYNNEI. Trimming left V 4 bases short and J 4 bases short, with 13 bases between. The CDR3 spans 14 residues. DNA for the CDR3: TGTGCCAGCAGTGGGGGCAGGACGAGCACTGAAGCTTTCTTT. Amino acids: CASSGGRTSTEAFF.

Written as DNA, the CDR3 is TGCGCCAGCAGCCAAGCGGGAGAAGGCTACGAGCAGTACTTC. Translating it yields CASSQAGEGYEQYF. The chain joins TRBV4-1 to TRBJ2-7, with a possible D match to TRBD2 (6 bases). There are 14 residues in the CDR3. Between the trimmed V and J ends, which lost 1 base and 3 bases, there was a span of 10 bases. In germline, CDR1 is MGHRA, CDR2 YSYEKL.

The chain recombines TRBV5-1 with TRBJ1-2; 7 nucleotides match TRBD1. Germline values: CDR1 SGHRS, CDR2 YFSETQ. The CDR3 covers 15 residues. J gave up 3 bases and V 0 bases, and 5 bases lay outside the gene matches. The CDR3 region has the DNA TGCGCCAGCAGCTTGGGGACAGGCCGGGACTATGGCTACACCTTC. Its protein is CASSLGTGRDYGYTF.

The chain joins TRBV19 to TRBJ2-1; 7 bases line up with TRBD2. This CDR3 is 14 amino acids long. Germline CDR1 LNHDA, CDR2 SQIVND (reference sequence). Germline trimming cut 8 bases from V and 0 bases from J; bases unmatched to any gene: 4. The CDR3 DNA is TGTGCCAGTTCCCTAGCGGCCTCCTACAATGAGCAGTTCTTC. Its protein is CASSLAASYNEQFF.

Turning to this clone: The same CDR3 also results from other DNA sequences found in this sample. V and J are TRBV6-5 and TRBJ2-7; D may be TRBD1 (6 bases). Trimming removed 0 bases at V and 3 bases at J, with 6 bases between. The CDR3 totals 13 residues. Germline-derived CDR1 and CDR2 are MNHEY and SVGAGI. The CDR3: CASSYSTGYEQYF. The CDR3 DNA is TGTGCCAGCAGTTACTCGACAGGCTACGAGCAGTACTTC.

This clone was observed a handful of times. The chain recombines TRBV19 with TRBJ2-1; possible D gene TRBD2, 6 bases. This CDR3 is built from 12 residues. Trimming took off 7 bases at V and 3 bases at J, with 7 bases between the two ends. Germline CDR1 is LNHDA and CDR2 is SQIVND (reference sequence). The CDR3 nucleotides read TGTGCCAGTAAGGACTACTACAATGAGCAGTTCTTC. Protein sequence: CASKDYYNEQFF.

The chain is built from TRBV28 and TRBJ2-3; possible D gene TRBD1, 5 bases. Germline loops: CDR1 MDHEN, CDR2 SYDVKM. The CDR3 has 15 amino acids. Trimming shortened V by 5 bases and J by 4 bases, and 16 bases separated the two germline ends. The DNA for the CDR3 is TGTGCCAGCAGTCCACGATCCCCCAGGGCAGATACGCAGTATTTT. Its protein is CASSPRSPRADTQYF.

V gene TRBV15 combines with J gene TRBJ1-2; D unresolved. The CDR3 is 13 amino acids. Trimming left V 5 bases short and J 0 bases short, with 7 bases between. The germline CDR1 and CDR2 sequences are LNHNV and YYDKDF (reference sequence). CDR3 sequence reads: CATSDTSNYGYTF. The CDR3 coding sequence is TGTGCCACCAGCGACACATCTAACTATGGCTACACCTTC. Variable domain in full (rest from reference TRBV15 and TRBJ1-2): DAMVIQNPRYQVTQFGKPVTLSCSQTLNHNVMYWYQQKSSQAPKLLFHYYDKDFNNEADTPDNFQSRRPNTSFCFLDIRSPGLGDTAMYLCATSDTSNYGYTFGSGTRLTVV.

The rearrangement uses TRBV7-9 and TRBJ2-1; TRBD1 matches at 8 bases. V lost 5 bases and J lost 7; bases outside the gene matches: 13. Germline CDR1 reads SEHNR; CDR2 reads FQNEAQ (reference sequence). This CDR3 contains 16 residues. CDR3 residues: CASSAKDRAGANEQFF. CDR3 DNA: TGTGCCAGCAGCGCAAAGGACAGGGCGGGTGCGAATGAGCAGTTCTTC.

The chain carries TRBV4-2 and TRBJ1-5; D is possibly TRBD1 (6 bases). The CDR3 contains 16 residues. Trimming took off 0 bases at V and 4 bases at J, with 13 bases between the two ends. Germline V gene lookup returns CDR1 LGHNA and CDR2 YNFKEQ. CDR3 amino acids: CASSQEGGRGNQPQHF. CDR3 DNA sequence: TGTGCCAGCAGCCAAGAGGGGGGGCGCGGGAATCAGCCCCAGCATTTT.

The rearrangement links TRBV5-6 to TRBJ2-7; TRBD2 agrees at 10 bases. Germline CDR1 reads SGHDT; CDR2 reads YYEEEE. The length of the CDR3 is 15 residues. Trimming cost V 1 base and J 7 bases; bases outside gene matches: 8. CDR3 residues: CASSLSLAGAGEQYV. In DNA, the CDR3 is TGTGCCAGCAGCTTGTCGCTAGCGGGAGCGGGGGAGCAGTACGTC.